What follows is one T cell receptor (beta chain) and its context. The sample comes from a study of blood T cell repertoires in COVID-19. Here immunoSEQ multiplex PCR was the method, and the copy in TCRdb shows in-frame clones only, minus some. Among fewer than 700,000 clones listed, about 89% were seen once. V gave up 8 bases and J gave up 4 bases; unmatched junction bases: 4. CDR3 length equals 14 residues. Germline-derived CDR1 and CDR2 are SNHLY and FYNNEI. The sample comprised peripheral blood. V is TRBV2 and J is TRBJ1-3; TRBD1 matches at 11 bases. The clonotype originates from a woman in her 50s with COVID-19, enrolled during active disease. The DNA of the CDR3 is TGTGCCAGCTGCCGGGACAGGGGGGGAAACACCATATATTTT. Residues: CASCRDRGGNTIYF.